This TCR beta chain was obtained from a study of T cell responses to AZD1222 COVID-19 vaccine. Findings and caveats of the study: A rise in Spike-specific TCR breadth and depth followed two AZD1222 doses. Vaccine-related CD4 TCRs covered spike, predominating at 160-218 and 743-854. Among spike-specific TCRs, nearly half reportedly target unmutated variant regions.

Of note for this clone: Its specificity is not known.

CDR1 is MNHNY, CDR2 SVGAGI, per germline (reference sequence). Trimming removed 7 bases from V and 8 bases from J; junction bases left unmatched: 11. This CDR3 is 15 amino acids long. This table comes from immunoSEQ multiplex PCR, and its TCRdb copy is limited to in-frame clones, with some not included. In the table there are about 110,000 clones, 70% to 90% of which are singletons. The rearrangement links TRBV6-6 to TRBJ1-4; TRBD1 agrees at 9 bases. The TCR comes from an adult in good health. This material consisted of peripheral blood, taken on day 0 of AZD1222 vaccination. The CDR3 spells CASNPGGTGKEKLFF. The DNA for the CDR3 is TGTGCCAGCAACCCGGGCGGGACAGGGAAAGAAAAACTGTTTTTT.